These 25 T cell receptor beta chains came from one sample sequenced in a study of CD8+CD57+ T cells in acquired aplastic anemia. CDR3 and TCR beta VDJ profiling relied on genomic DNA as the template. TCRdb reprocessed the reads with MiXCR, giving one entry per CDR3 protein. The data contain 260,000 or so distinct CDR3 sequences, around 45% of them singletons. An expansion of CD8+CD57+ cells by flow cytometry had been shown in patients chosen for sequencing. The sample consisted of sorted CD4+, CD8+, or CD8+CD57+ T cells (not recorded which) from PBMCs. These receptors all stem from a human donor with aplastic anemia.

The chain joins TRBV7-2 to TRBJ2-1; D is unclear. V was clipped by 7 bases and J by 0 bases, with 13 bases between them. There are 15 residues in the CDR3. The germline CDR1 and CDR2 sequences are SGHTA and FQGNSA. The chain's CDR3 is CASMTRYGSYNEQFF. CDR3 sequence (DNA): TGTGCCAGCATGACCCGGTATGGCTCCTACAATGAGCAGTTCTTC.

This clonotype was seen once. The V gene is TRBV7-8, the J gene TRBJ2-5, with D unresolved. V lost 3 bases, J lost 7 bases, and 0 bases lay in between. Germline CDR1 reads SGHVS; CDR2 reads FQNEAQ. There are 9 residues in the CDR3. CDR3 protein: CASSLTQYF. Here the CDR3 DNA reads TGTGCCAGCAGCTTGACCCAGTACTTC. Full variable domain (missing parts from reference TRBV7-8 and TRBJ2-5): GAGVSQSPRYKVAKRGQDVALRCDPISGHVSLFWYQQALGQGPEFLTYFQNEAQLDKSGLPSDRFFAERPEGSVSTLKIQRTQQEDSAVYLCASSLTQYFGPGTRLLVL.

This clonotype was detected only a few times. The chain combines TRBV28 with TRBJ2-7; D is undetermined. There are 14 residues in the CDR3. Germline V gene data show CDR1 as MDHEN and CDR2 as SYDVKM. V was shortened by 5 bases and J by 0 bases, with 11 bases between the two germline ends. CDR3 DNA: TGTGCCAGCAGTGTAGGGCCTTTCTCCTACGAGCAGTACTTC. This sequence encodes CASSVGPFSYEQYF.

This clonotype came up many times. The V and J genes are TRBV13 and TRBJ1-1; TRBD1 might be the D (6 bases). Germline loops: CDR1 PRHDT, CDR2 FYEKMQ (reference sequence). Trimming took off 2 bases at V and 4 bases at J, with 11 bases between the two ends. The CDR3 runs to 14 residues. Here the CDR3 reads CASSLNRVSTEAFF. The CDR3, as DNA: TGTGCCAGCAGCTTAAACAGGGTGAGCACTGAAGCTTTCTTT.

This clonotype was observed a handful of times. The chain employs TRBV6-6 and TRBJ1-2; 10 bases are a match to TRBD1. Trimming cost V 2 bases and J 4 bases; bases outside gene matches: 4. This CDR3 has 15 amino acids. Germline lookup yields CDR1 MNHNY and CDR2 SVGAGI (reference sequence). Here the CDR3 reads CASSYPGTGAYGYTF. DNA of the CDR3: TGTGCCAGCAGTTACCCCGGGACAGGGGCCTATGGCTACACCTTC.

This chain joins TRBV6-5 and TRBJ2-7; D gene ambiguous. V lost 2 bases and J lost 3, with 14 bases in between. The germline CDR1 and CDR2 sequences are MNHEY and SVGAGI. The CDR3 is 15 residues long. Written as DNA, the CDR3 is TGTGCCAGCAGTTACGAGGTGGGGTTAAGCTACGAGCAGTACTTC. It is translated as CASSYEVGLSYEQYF.

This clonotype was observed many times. The chain's CDR3 is CASSNHHSGTERGYTF. As DNA, the CDR3 is TGTGCCAGCAGCAACCACCATTCCGGGACAGAACGTGGCTACACCTTC. The J gene is TRBJ1-2, the V gene TRBV7-9, with TRBD1 matching over 7 bases. CDR3 length: 16 amino acids. The V gene's germline CDR1 is SEHNR and CDR2 FQNEAQ (reference sequence). V lost 5 bases to trimming and J lost 7 bases; unmatched junction nucleotides: 16.

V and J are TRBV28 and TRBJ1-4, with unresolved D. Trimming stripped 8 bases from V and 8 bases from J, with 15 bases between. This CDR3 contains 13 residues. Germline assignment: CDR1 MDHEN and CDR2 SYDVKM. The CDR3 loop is CASCPGSREKLFF. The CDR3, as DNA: TGTGCCAGCTGTCCGGGAAGTAGGGAAAAACTGTTTTTT.

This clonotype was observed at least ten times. CDR3 coding DNA: TGTGCCAGCAGCCCAGGGACAGGGGTTAACTACGAGCAGTACTTC. Residues: CASSPGTGVNYEQYF. V usage is TRBV14 and J usage is TRBJ2-7; 10 nucleotides match TRBD1. The trim removed 4 bases at V and 3 bases at J, leaving 6 bases unmatched. Per the germline V gene, CDR1 is SGHDN and CDR2 is FVKESK. This CDR3 spans 15 amino acids.

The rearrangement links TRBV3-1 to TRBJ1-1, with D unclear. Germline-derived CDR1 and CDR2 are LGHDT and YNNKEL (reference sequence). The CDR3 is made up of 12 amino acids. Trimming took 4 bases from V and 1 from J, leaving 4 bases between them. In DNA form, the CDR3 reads TGTGCCAGCAGCCGACCGAACACTGAAGCTTTCTTT. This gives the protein CASSRPNTEAFF.

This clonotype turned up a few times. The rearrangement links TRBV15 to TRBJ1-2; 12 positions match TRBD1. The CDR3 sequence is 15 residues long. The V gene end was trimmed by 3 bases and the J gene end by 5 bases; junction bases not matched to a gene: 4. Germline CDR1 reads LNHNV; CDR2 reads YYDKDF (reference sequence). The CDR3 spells CATSRGQGAVYGYTF. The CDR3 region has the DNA TGTGCCACCAGCAGGGGACAGGGGGCCGTATATGGCTACACCTTC.

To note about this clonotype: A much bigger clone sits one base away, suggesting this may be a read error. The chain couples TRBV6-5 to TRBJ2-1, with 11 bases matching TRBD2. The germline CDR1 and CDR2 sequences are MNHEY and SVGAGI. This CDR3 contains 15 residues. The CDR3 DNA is TGTGCCGGCAGTTTCACTAGCGGGAGAAGGATTGAGCAGTTCTTC. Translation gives CAGSFTSGRRIEQFF.

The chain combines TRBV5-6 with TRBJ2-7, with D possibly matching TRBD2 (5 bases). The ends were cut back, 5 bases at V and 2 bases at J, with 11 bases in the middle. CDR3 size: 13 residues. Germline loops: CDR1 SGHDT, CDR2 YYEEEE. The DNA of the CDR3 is TGTGCCAGCAGGGACGGGGTTGCCTACGAGCAGTACTTC. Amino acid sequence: CASRDGVAYEQYF.

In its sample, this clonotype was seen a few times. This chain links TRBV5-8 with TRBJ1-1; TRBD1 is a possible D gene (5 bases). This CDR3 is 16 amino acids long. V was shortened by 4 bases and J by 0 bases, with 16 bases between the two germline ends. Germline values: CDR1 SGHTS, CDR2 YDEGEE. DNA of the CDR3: TGTGCCAGCAGCCCGGGACGTTGGCCCCTGAACACTGAAGCTTTCTTT. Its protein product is CASSPGRWPLNTEAFF. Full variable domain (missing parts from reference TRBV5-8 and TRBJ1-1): EAGVTQSPTHLIKTRGQQATLRCSPISGHTSVYWYQQALGLGLQFLLWYDEGEERNRGNFPPRFSGRQFPNYSSELNVNALELEDSALYLCASSPGRWPLNTEAFFGQGTRLTVV.

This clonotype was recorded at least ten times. CDR3 bases: TGTGCCAGCAGATTTGACAGACAGAACTATGGCTACACCTTC. This encodes CASRFDRQNYGYTF. V and J are TRBV7-2 and TRBJ1-2; maybe TRBD1 (5 bases). The germline gives CDR1 SGHTA, CDR2 FQGNSA. This CDR3 has 14 residues. Trimming shortened V by 6 bases and J by 2 bases, and 13 bases separated the two germline ends.

The CDR3 nucleotides read TGTGCCAGCAGTTACGAAGAAACCAACTACGAGCAGTACTTC. Its protein product is CASSYEETNYEQYF. The chain employs TRBV2 and TRBJ2-7, with unresolved D. This CDR3 has 14 residues. Deletions cut 5 bases from V and 3 bases from J, with 14 bases between. From germline, CDR1 is SNHLY and CDR2 FYNNEI.

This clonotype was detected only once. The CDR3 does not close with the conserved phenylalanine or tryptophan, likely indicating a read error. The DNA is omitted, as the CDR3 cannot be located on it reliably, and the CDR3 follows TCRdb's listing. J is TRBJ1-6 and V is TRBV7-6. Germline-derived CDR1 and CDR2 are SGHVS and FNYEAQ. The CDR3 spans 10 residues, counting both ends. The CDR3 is CASSRRTTTS.

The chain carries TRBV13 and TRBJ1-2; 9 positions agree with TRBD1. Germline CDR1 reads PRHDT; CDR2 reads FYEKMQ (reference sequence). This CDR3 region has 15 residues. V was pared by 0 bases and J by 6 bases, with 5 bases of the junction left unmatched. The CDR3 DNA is TGTGCCAGCAGCTTAGGGACAGGGGGTCGAGATGGCTACACCTTC. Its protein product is CASSLGTGGRDGYTF.

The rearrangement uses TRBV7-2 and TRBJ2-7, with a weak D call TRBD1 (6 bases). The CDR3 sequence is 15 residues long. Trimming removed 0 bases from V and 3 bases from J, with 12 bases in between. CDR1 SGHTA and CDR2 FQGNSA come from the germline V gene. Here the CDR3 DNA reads TGTGCCAGCAGCTTAGCAACAGGGAAGGTCTACGAGCAGTACTTC. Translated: CASSLATGKVYEQYF.

CDR3 in amino acids: CSAPGGGAVNQPQHF. The CDR3 nucleotides read TGCAGTGCCCCTGGGGGGGGCGCAGTCAATCAGCCCCAGCATTTT. The chain has TRBV20-1 and TRBJ1-5, with TRBD1 as a possible D gene (6 bases). The CDR3 sequence is 15 residues long. V was trimmed by 6 bases and J by 3 bases, leaving 18 bases between them. Per germline, CDR1 DFQATT and CDR2 SNEGSKA (reference sequence).

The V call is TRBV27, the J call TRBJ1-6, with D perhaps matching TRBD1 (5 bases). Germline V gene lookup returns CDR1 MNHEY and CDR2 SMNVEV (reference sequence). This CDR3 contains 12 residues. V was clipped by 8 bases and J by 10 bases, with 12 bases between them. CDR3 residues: CASGQGDSPLHF. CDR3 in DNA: TGTGCCAGCGGGCAGGGCGACTCACCCCTCCACTTT.

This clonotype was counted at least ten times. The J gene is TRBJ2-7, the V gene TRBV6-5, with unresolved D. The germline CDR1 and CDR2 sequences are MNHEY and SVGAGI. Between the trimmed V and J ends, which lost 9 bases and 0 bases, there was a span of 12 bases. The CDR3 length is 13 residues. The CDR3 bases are TGTGCCAGTAGCTATGGGCCCTCCTACGAGCAGTACTTC. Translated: CASSYGPSYEQYF.

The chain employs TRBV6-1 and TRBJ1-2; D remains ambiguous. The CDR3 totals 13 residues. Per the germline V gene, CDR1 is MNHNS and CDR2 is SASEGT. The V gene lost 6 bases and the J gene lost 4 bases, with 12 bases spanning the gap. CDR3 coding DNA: TGTGCCAGCAGGAATAATCCTTCCTATGGCTACACCTTC. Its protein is CASRNNPSYGYTF.

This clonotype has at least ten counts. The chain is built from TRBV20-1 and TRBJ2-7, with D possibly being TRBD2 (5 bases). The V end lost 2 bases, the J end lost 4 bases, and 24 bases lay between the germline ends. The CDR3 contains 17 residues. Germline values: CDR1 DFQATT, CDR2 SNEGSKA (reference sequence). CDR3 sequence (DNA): TGCAGTGCTAGACCCCTCCTAAACGGAGGACCCAGATACGAGCAGTACTTC. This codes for CSARPLLNGGPRYEQYF.

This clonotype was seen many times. The CDR3 DNA reads as TGCAGTGCTCCTCCCGGGGGGCCCCACGAGCAGTACTTC. Its translation: CSAPPGGPHEQYF. The J gene is TRBJ2-7, the V gene TRBV20-1, with D maybe TRBD2 (7 bases). Germline-derived CDR1 and CDR2 are DFQATT and SNEGSKA (reference sequence). The CDR3 runs to 13 residues. The ends were cut back, 5 bases at V and 5 bases at J, with 16 bases in the middle.